A single sample is the source of the 27 T cell receptor beta chains below, sequenced in a study of tumor-infiltrating lymphocytes in primary liver carcinoma. A primer in the constant region served to generate TCR beta cDNA from 450 to 650 ng of total RNA. TCR beta libraries came from three nested multiplex PCR rounds using slightly modified ARM-PCR. TRBV1-TRBV30 forward and Cbeta reverse primers drove the first two roughly 10-cycle rounds. TCRdb re-analysed the multiplex PCR reads in MiXCR, keeping a single row per CDR3 protein. Here the sample spans some 190,000 distinct CDR3 sequences, about 55% being singletons. It was unsorted whole blood that yielded blood RNA, and germline DNA was also extracted. The sequencing input was peripheral blood. The source of these receptors is a man aged 40-49 years with primary liver carcinoma and hepatitis B virus infection.

Points on this clonotype: At one end the junction does not follow the germline gene, possibly because of a read error. The J gene is TRBJ2-2, the V gene TRBV4-1; 9 bases agree with TRBD1. CDR3 length equals 15 residues. Germline CDR1 and CDR2: MGHRA and YSYEKL. The CDR3 region has the DNA TGCGCCAGCAGCCTGGAGGGGACAGGGCCCGGGGACCTGTTTTTT. Translation gives CASSLEGTGPGDLFF.

The CDR3 loop is CASSLEVEDGEQYF. CDR3 coding DNA: TGTGCCAGCAGCTTAGAGGTCGAAGACGGCGAGCAGTACTTC. The chain uses TRBV7-9 and TRBJ2-7; no firm D call. V dropped 1 base and J dropped 6 bases, with 13 bases sitting between them. Germline V gene lookup returns CDR1 SEHNR and CDR2 FQNEAQ (reference sequence). The CDR3 length is 14 residues.

The chain combines TRBV6-6 with TRBJ1-4; perhaps TRBD1 as D (5 bases). Trimming took 0 bases from V and 8 from J, leaving 13 bases between them. CDR1 MNHNY and CDR2 SVGAGI come from the germline V gene (reference sequence). The CDR3 loop spans 15 amino acids. The CDR3 loop is CASSYSTGRDEKLFF. CDR3 in DNA: TGTGCCAGCAGTTACTCAACGGGGAGGGACGAAAAACTGTTTTTT.

Many counts were recorded for this clonotype. The V and J genes are TRBV11-2 and TRBJ1-2, with TRBD1 identical over 7 bases. This CDR3 is 16 amino acids long. The V gene end was trimmed by 6 bases and the J gene end by 0 bases; junction bases not matched to a gene: 10. The germline CDR1 and CDR2 sequences are SGHAT and FQNNGV. Written as DNA, the CDR3 is TGTGCCAGCAGTCTCACAGCCGGGACAGCTAACTATGGCTACACCTTC. It is translated as CASSLTAGTANYGYTF.

The chain combines TRBV6-1 with TRBJ2-7; D ambiguous. The CDR3 has 13 amino acids. Germline-derived CDR1 and CDR2 are MNHNS and SASEGT. The V end lost 7 bases, the J end lost 3 bases, and 13 bases lay between the germline ends. Here the CDR3 reads CASTLLTDYEQYF. CDR3 sequence (DNA): TGTGCCAGCACCCTACTTACTGACTACGAGCAGTACTTC.

Regarding this clonotype: One end of the junction does not line up with germline, which may come from a read error. This sequence joins TRBV30 and TRBJ2-7; D remains unclear. CDR3 length: 11 amino acids. Germline V gene data show CDR1 as GTSNPN and CDR2 as SVGIG (reference sequence). The CDR3 reads CAWRSAYELYF. CDR3 coding DNA: TGTGCCTGGCGATCCGCCTACGAGCTGTATTTC.

There are many counts of this clonotype. The genes are TRBV6-5 and TRBJ2-2; TRBD2 matches at 10 bases. Germline V lookup: CDR1 MNHEY, CDR2 SVGAGI. V was clipped by 6 bases and J by 3 bases; unmatched bases: 13. This CDR3 spans 18 amino acids. CDR3 loop: CASSRTEAGGLYTGELFF. Written as DNA, the CDR3 is TGTGCCAGCAGCCGCACGGAAGCGGGAGGGTTGTACACCGGGGAGCTGTTTTTT.

Details on this clonotype: The CDR3 end shows no conserved phenylalanine or tryptophan, and so a read error is likely. The chain uses TRBV11-3 and TRBJ1-1; D gene unclear. The CDR3 contains 14 residues. Germline CDR1 reads SGHNT; CDR2 reads YENEEA. Trimming took 6 bases from V and 0 from J, leaving 11 bases between them. The CDR3 protein is CASSVTPMNTEAFS. CDR3 nucleotide sequence: TGTGCCAGCAGTGTCACACCCATGAACACTGAAGCTTTCTCT.

The sample holds a few counts of this clonotype. The rearrangement links TRBV6-1 to TRBJ2-5; D call uncertain. The V and J ends lost 1 base and 5 bases respectively, with 5 bases between them. This CDR3 is 12 amino acids long. Looked up from germline, CDR1 is MNHNS and CDR2 is SASEGT. The CDR3 loop is CASSEDMETQYF. The CDR3 DNA reads TGTGCCAGCAGTGAAGATATGGAGACCCAGTACTTC.

A remark on this clonotype: Relative to the germline gene, one junction end is altered; a read error may explain this. This chain joins TRBV11-2 and TRBJ1-1; 8 bases map to TRBD1. CDR3 length: 14 amino acids. Per germline, CDR1 SGHAT and CDR2 FQNNGV. CDR3 sequence reads: CASSLQAGGTEAFF. CDR3 DNA sequence: TGTGCCAGCAGCCTACAGGCAGGGGGCACTGAGGCTTTCTTT.

This chain uses TRBV12-3 or TRBV12-4 with TRBJ1-3; D is undetermined. CDR3 length equals 12 residues. The V end was cut by 3 bases, the J end by 3 bases, with 3 bases between. CDR3: CASSLSGNTIYF. CDR3 coding DNA: TGTGCCAGCAGTTTGAGTGGAAACACCATATATTTT.

The chain joins TRBV6-6 to TRBJ2-7, with D possibly TRBD1 on 5 matching bases. Trimming took 2 bases from V and 4 from J, leaving 15 bases between them. CDR3 length: 15 residues. Germline CDR1 MNHNY, CDR2 SVGAGI (reference sequence). The DNA of the CDR3 is TGTGCCAGCAGTTACCTACGAGACAGAGGATACGAGCAGTACTTC. Residues: CASSYLRDRGYEQYF.

This clonotype was counted between two and nine times. The chain joins TRBV14 to TRBJ2-1; no firm D call. This CDR3 comprises 14 residues. The V and J ends lost 4 bases and 4 bases respectively, with 11 bases between them. CDR1 SGHDN and CDR2 FVKESK come from the germline V gene. The CDR3 spells CASSRLGSYNEQFF. The CDR3 DNA sequence: TGTGCCAGCAGCCGACTGGGATCTTACAATGAGCAGTTCTTC.

Ten or more counts support this clonotype. The gene calls are TRBV11-2 and TRBJ2-1; D call uncertain. The CDR3 covers 13 residues. In germline, CDR1 is SGHAT, CDR2 FQNNGV. V was cut by 4 bases and J by 7 bases, with 11 bases left in between. The CDR3 DNA is TGTGCCAGCAGCTCCTCTCTTCCGAATGAGCAGTTCTTC. Its protein product is CASSSSLPNEQFF. Filled out from reference TRBV11-2 and TRBJ2-1, the complete variable domain reads EAGVAQSPRYKIIEKRQSVAFWCNPISGHATLYWYQQILGQGPKLLIQFQNNGVVDDSQLPKDRFSAERLKGVDSTLKIQPAKLEDSAVYLCASSSSLPNEQFFGPGTRLTVL.

In its sample, this clonotype was seen a few times. The chain combines TRBV12-3 or TRBV12-4 with TRBJ2-7, with 8 nucleotides matching TRBD2. This CDR3 spans 15 amino acids. Trimming took 6 bases from V and 1 from J; bases not matched to a gene: 8. The CDR3 region is CASRLAADASYEQYF. CDR3 in DNA: TGTGCCAGCAGACTAGCGGCCGACGCTTCCTACGAGCAGTACTTC.

As to this clonotype: This could be a read error, since a much larger clone is one nucleotide away. The chain couples TRBV6-2 or TRBV6-3 to TRBJ2-3, with D hard to call. CDR3 length: 15 amino acids. Germline lookup yields CDR1 MNHEY and CDR2 SVGEGT. Here the CDR3 DNA reads TGTGCCTGCAGTTATGATGGAGTCGGGACAGATACGCAGTATTTT. Its protein product is CACSYDGVGTDTQYF.

This clonotype is a singleton in its sample. In this CDR3 the conserved last residue, phenylalanine or tryptophan, is missing, so a read error is likely. The genes are TRBV11-2 and TRBJ2-1, with D maybe TRBD2 (6 bases). CDR1 SGHAT and CDR2 FQNNGV come from the germline V gene. Trimming cost V 1 base and J 2 bases, with 6 bases left between them. This CDR3 is built from 14 residues. CDR3 in DNA: TGTGCCAGCAGCTTAGGGAGGGCCTACAATGAGCAGTTCTTA. Protein: CASSLGRAYNEQFL.

This clonotype was observed many times. The V call is TRBV6-1, the J call TRBJ1-6, with D unclear. Trimming stripped 7 bases from V and 4 bases from J, with 8 bases between. Per germline, CDR1 MNHNS and CDR2 SASEGT. This CDR3 has 13 residues. The CDR3 protein is CASTEEYNSPLHF. The CDR3 nucleotides read TGTGCCAGCACCGAGGAGTATAATTCACCCCTCCACTTT.

In this sample, this clonotype turned up a few times. The chain has TRBV12-3 or TRBV12-4 and TRBJ2-1; D gene unclear. V dropped 7 bases and J dropped 5 bases, with 6 bases sitting between them. This CDR3 has 11 residues. This CDR3 is CASTDNNEQFF. The CDR3 DNA reads as TGTGCCAGCACAGACAACAATGAGCAGTTCTTC.

Concerning this clonotype itself: This CDR3 is missing its conserved last phenylalanine or tryptophan, likely due to a read error. Here the CDR3 DNA reads TGTGCCATCAGTGAGTCGTTTAGCGGGAGCACAGATACGCAGTATTCT. Amino acids: CAISESFSGSTDTQYS. The chain joins TRBV10-3 to TRBJ2-3; 7 bases match TRBD2. The CDR3 is 16 amino acids. V trimming: 0 bases; J trimming: 0 bases; junction bases outside the gene matches: 3. The germline CDR1 and CDR2 sequences are ENHRY and SYGVKD.

This chain uses TRBV11-2 with TRBJ2-7; D might be TRBD2 (5 bases). Germline CDR1 and CDR2: SGHAT and FQNNGV. The V end was cut by 2 bases, the J end by 4 bases, with 12 bases between. The CDR3 extends over 14 amino acids. The CDR3 coding sequence is TGTGCCAGCAGCTTAACTGACACTAGATACGAGCAGTACTTC. As protein: CASSLTDTRYEQYF.

This clonotype was recorded a few times. The chain carries TRBV29-1 and TRBJ1-1; perhaps TRBD1 as D (6 bases). V was pared by 3 bases and J by 3 bases, with 23 bases between. There are 17 residues in the CDR3. From germline, CDR1 is SQVTM and CDR2 ANQGSEA. Here the CDR3 DNA reads TGCAGCGTTGAGACCCTCCCTGATTTTGGGGGCTACACTGAAGCTTTCTTT. Translating it yields CSVETLPDFGGYTEAFF.

This chain connects TRBV7-8 to TRBJ2-4; D is undetermined. Per the germline V gene, CDR1 is SGHVS and CDR2 is FQNEAQ. This CDR3 is built from 16 residues. Trimming removed 5 bases at V and 0 bases at J, with 14 bases between. The CDR3 sequence: CASSQDLSLAKNIQYF. The CDR3, as DNA: TGTGCCAGCAGCCAGGATTTATCTCTAGCCAAAAACATTCAGTACTTC.

CDR3 residues: CASSERGRIEKLFF. CDR3 DNA sequence: TGTGCCAGCAGTGAGAGGGGGCGCATTGAAAAACTGTTTTTT. The chain carries TRBV6-1 and TRBJ1-4; 7 bases are shared with TRBD1. The CDR3 runs to 14 residues. The junction had 5 bases not matched to a gene; V was cut back by 3 bases and J by 7 bases. Germline V gene sequence: CDR1 MNHNS, CDR2 SASEGT.

The chain carries TRBV7-9 and TRBJ2-7; TRBD2 agrees at 14 bases. J was trimmed by 1 base and V by 5 bases; bases with no gene match: 13. Germline values: CDR1 SEHNR, CDR2 FQNEAQ (reference sequence). There are 19 residues in the CDR3. CDR3 sequence (DNA): TGTGCCAGCAGCCCCGGTCACGGACTAGCGGGAGGCGGGTCCTACGAGCAGTACTTC. It codes for CASSPGHGLAGGGSYEQYF.

A note on this clonotype: The junction differs from germline at one of its ends, possibly a read error. The V gene is TRBV4-1, the J gene TRBJ2-3, with 8 bases lining up with TRBD2. Germline V gives CDR1 MGHRA, CDR2 YSYEKL. The CDR3 totals 18 residues. The CDR3 protein is CTSSHHHPGLEDTDTQYF. The CDR3 nucleotides are TGCACCAGCAGCCATCACCACCCGGGACTAGAAGACACAGATACGCAGTATTTT.

With respect to this clonotype: One end of the junction is discordant with germline, which a read error may explain. The chain employs TRBV11-3 and TRBJ1-1; D is perhaps TRBD1 (5 bases). Germline V gene lookup returns CDR1 SGHNT and CDR2 YENEEA. This CDR3 region has 15 residues. CDR3: CASRPQGARNTEAFF. Here the CDR3 DNA reads TGTGCCAGCCGCCCCCAAGGGGCGCGGAACACCGAAGCTTTCTTT.